The 32 T cell receptor beta chains listed next were all sequenced from one sample in a study of T cells in Graves' hyperthyroidism and ophthalmopathy. RNA transcripts yielded amplified TCR beta CDR3 regions. A set of HTBI primers served as the primers for a first-round RT-PCR of the TCR CDR3. TCRdb analysed the multiplex PCR reads with MiXCR anew, one entry per CDR3 protein. The sample has about 560,000 distinct CDR3 sequences, around 16% seen once; the top ten hold less than 9.5%. The specimen sequenced was blood. The receptors derive from a woman in her 30s with Graves' hyperthyroidism.

This clonotype has just a few counts. The gene calls are TRBV30 and TRBJ2-3; D gene ambiguous. Germline lookup yields CDR1 GTSNPN and CDR2 SVGIG (reference sequence). The CDR3 totals 13 residues. V was shortened by 2 bases and J by 5 bases, with 11 bases between the two germline ends. The CDR3 DNA follows: TGTGCCTGGAGTTCAAATAGTGGAGATACGCAGTATTTT. Residues: CAWSSNSGDTQYF.

There are many counts of this clonotype. The chain has TRBV10-3 and TRBJ2-7, with TRBD2 identical over 9 bases. The germline gives CDR1 ENHRY, CDR2 SYGVKD. This CDR3 is built from 14 residues. Unmatched junction bases numbered 7, after V lost 4 bases and J lost 6 bases. The CDR3: CAISAGVREGEQYF. CDR3 nucleotide sequence: TGTGCCATCAGTGCGGGGGTGCGGGAGGGCGAGCAGTACTTC.

This clonotype has ten or more counts. The genes are TRBV28 and TRBJ2-7, with D perhaps TRBD1 (6 bases). With 6 bases removed from V and 1 base from J, the gap between germline ends came to 10 bases. Germline CDR1 and CDR2: MDHEN and SYDVKM. CDR3 size: 13 residues. CDR3 coding DNA: TGTGCCAGCAGCATGGACAGATCCTACGAGCAGTACTTC. Amino acids: CASSMDRSYEQYF.

This clonotype appeared a few times. The genes are TRBV24-1 and TRBJ2-2, with no clear D. CDR1 is KGHDR, CDR2 SFDVKD, per germline. The CDR3 covers 15 residues. V lost 3 bases and J lost 5, with 12 bases in between. CDR3: CATSDPSDKTGELFF. DNA of the CDR3: TGTGCCACCAGTGATCCCTCTGACAAAACCGGGGAGCTGTTTTTT.

This clonotype came up a few times. The V call is TRBV7-8, the J call TRBJ2-7; D might be TRBD2 (6 bases). V was trimmed by 1 base and J by 3 bases, leaving 16 bases between them. This CDR3 contains 16 residues. Germline values: CDR1 SGHVS, CDR2 FQNEAQ. CDR3: CASSLGRRDFYYEQYF. The CDR3 DNA follows: TGTGCCAGCAGCTTAGGACGGAGGGATTTCTACTACGAGCAGTACTTC. The full variable domain, in which reference TRBV7-8 and TRBJ2-7 provide the parts outside the CDR3, is GAGVSQSPRYKVAKRGQDVALRCDPISGHVSLFWYQQALGQGPEFLTYFQNEAQLDKSGLPSDRFFAERPEGSVSTLKIQRTQQEDSAVYLCASSLGRRDFYYEQYFGPGTRLTVT.

A word on this clonotype: A much more abundant neighbour one base away suggests this may be a read error. J is TRBJ2-2 and V is TRBV7-7, with D tentatively TRBD2 (6 bases). Germline V gives CDR1 SSHAT, CDR2 FNYEAQ (reference sequence). The CDR3 has 13 amino acids. CDR3 protein: CASRPQNTGGLFF. The CDR3 DNA follows: TGTGCTAGCAGACCCCAGAACACCGGGGGGCTGTTTTTT.

In the case of this clonotype: A much larger clone differs by one base, so this may be a read error. The chain has TRBV29-1 and TRBJ2-1; 7 bases match TRBD2. The CDR3 runs to 14 residues. CDR1 is SQVTM and CDR2 is ANQGSEA in the germline V gene. CDR3 residues: CSVGGSSSYNQQFF. For the CDR3, the DNA is TGCAGCGTTGGCGGGAGTTCCTCCTACAATCAGCAGTTCTTC.

In its sample, this clonotype was seen a few times. The chain combines TRBV19 with TRBJ1-2; tentative D call: TRBD1 (6 bases). CDR1 and CDR2 (germline): LNHDA, SQIVND (reference sequence). The CDR3 is 19 residues long. Trimming removed 7 bases at V and 7 bases at J, with 34 bases between. The CDR3 coding sequence is TGTGCCAGTACCCCAGGGCCGACAGGAGACACCAGGCAATTGACTGGCTACACCTTC. This sequence encodes CASTPGPTGDTRQLTGYTF. The complete variable domain, with remaining parts taken from reference TRBV19 and TRBJ1-2, reads DGGITQSPKYLFRKEGQNVTLSCEQNLNHDAMYWYRQDPGQGLRLIYYSQIVNDFQKGDIAEGYSVSREKKESFPLTVTSAQKNPTAFYLCASTPGPTGDTRQLTGYTFGSGTRLTVV.

This chain uses TRBV12-3 or TRBV12-4 with TRBJ2-3; D is ambiguous. The V and J ends lost 3 bases and 2 bases respectively, with 12 bases between them. The CDR3 runs 15 residues. The chain's CDR3 is CASSFFLGNTDTQYF. The CDR3 bases are TGTGCCAGCAGTTTTTTCTTGGGGAACACAGATACGCAGTATTTT.

This clonotype was picked up many times. The rearrangement links TRBV7-2 to TRBJ2-1; 7 bases are a match to TRBD1. Germline trimming cut 1 base from V and 2 bases from J; bases unmatched to any gene: 2. The germline CDR1 and CDR2 sequences are SGHTA and FQGNSA. This CDR3 contains 15 residues. The CDR3 loop is CASSLDRGPYNEQFF. Here the CDR3 DNA reads TGTGCCAGCAGCTTAGACAGGGGTCCCTACAATGAGCAGTTCTTC.

This clonotype was recorded many times. The genes are TRBV27 and TRBJ1-2; D ambiguous. Germline V gene sequence: CDR1 MNHEY, CDR2 SMNVEV (reference sequence). V was trimmed by 9 bases and J by 2 bases, leaving 22 bases between them. This CDR3 has 16 amino acids. CDR3 bases: TGTGCCAGTCTCCGCGACCCCTCCGAACGAAACTATGGCTACACCTTC. This sequence encodes CASLRDPSERNYGYTF.

In its sample, this clonotype was seen a few times. V is TRBV9 and J is TRBJ2-1; D tentatively reads TRBD1 or TRBD2 (6 bases each). V shed 0 bases and J shed 2 bases, with 12 bases lying between them. Germline values: CDR1 SGDLS, CDR2 YYNGEE. This CDR3 has 16 amino acids. CDR3 bases: TGTGCCAGCAGCGTAGAATTCGGGGGCACCTACAATGAGCAGTTCTTC. Its translation is CASSVEFGGTYNEQFF.

This clonotype was recorded many times. This chain connects TRBV27 to TRBJ1-2, with a possible D match to TRBD1 (5 bases). V was pared by 2 bases and J by 3 bases, with 13 bases between. Germline V lookup: CDR1 MNHEY, CDR2 SMNVEV (reference sequence). There are 15 residues in the CDR3. CDR3 residues: CASSLLSGRDYGYTF. CDR3 bases: TGTGCCAGCAGTTTACTCTCAGGGAGGGACTATGGCTACACCTTC.

The sample holds many counts of this clonotype. This chain uses TRBV28 with TRBJ2-1, with D maybe TRBD2 (7 bases). The CDR3 spans 15 residues. V shed 4 bases and J shed 9 bases, with 19 bases lying between them. Germline CDR1 and CDR2: MDHEN and SYDVKM. The CDR3: CASSYRGAVIIEQFF. CDR3 nucleotide sequence: TGTGCCAGCAGTTACCGGGGGGCCGTTATTATTGAGCAGTTCTTC.

This clonotype was counted only a few times. The CDR3 sequence: CASSVLAAVTGELFF. As DNA, the CDR3 is TGTGCCAGCAGCGTTCTAGCGGCAGTCACCGGGGAGCTGTTTTTT. The chain is built from TRBV9 and TRBJ2-2, with 7 bases matching TRBD2. The germline CDR1 and CDR2 sequences are SGDLS and YYNGEE. The junction had 5 bases not matched to a gene; V was cut back by 2 bases and J by 4 bases. This CDR3 comprises 15 residues.

The chain uses TRBV27 and TRBJ1-5; D call uncertain. CDR3 length: 16 amino acids. Per germline, CDR1 MNHEY and CDR2 SMNVEV (reference sequence). Trimming removed 0 bases at V and 0 bases at J, with 9 bases between. The chain's CDR3 is CASSLSFGSSNQPQHF. Written as DNA, the CDR3 is TGTGCCAGCAGTTTATCGTTTGGGAGTAGCAATCAGCCCCAGCATTTT.

The table lists this clonotype with many counts. V is TRBV27 and J is TRBJ2-7, with D possibly being TRBD1 (5 bases). The V end lost 5 bases, the J end lost 6 bases, and 23 bases lay between the germline ends. From germline, CDR1 is MNHEY and CDR2 SMNVEV (reference sequence). The CDR3 totals 16 residues. CDR3 sequence reads: CASSPRPDSIRREQYF. The CDR3 nucleotides are TGTGCCAGCAGTCCGAGACCAGACAGTATTCGGCGCGAGCAGTACTTC.

This clonotype appeared many times. The V gene is TRBV10-3, the J gene TRBJ2-3, with 13 bases matching TRBD2. V lost 6 bases, J lost 0 bases, and 15 bases stayed unmatched. Germline V gene lookup returns CDR1 ENHRY and CDR2 SYGVKD. The CDR3 runs to 20 residues. The CDR3 nucleotides are TGTGCCATCAGGCCATCGGGGATACTAGCGGGAGGGTGGAGCACAGATACGCAGTATTTT. Translated, it gives CAIRPSGILAGGWSTDTQYF.

About this clonotype: One end of the junction fails to match germline, which may point to a read error. This rearrangement joins TRBV27 to TRBJ2-7; D is unclear. The CDR3 extends over 14 amino acids. In germline, CDR1 is MNHEY, CDR2 SMNVEV (reference sequence). As DNA, the CDR3 is TGTGCCAGCAGTTTATCGGGTAGCTCCTGCGAGCAGTACTTC. This translates into CASSLSGSSCEQYF.

This clonotype was detected only a few times. The J gene is TRBJ1-4, the V gene TRBV3-1; 7 nucleotides align to TRBD1. Germline V gives CDR1 LGHDT, CDR2 YNNKEL (reference sequence). Germline trimming cut 4 bases from V and 6 bases from J; bases unmatched to any gene: 8. The CDR3 extends over 15 amino acids. Here the CDR3 DNA reads TGTGCCAGCAGCCTACTTCAGGGGGTTTATGAAAAACTGTTTTTT. This translates into CASSLLQGVYEKLFF. Variable domain in full (rest from reference TRBV3-1 and TRBJ1-4): DTAVSQTPKYLVTQMGNDKSIKCEQNLGHDTMYWYKQDSKKFLKIMFSYNNKELIINETVPNRFSPKSPDKAHLNLHINSLELGDSAVYFCASSLLQGVYEKLFFGSGTQLSVL.

This clonotype was seen many times. The V and J genes are TRBV28 and TRBJ2-1; D is unresolved. The CDR3 is 13 residues long. V gave up 3 bases and J gave up 7 bases, with 10 bases separating them. From germline, CDR1 is MDHEN and CDR2 SYDVKM. The CDR3, as DNA: TGTGCCAGCAGTTTTTTGGTAGTGAATGAGCAGTTCTTC. Translation gives CASSFLVVNEQFF.

J is TRBJ2-2 and V is TRBV4-2, with no clear D. Germline V lookup: CDR1 LGHNA, CDR2 YNFKEQ. V lost 0 bases, J lost 7 bases, and 6 bases lay in between. This CDR3 contains 13 residues. Here the CDR3 reads CASSQDLGGELFF. DNA for the CDR3: TGTGCCAGCAGCCAAGATTTAGGCGGGGAGCTGTTTTTT.

This CDR3 is CASSIRQDSSDTF. CDR3 sequence (DNA): TGTGCCAGCAGTATTAGGCAGGACAGTTCCGACACCTTC. This chain connects TRBV2 to TRBJ1-2; D is possibly TRBD1 (6 bases). The germline V gene has CDR1 SNHLY and CDR2 FYNNEI. Trimming pared 5 bases from V and 12 bases from J, leaving 19 bases between. CDR3 length: 13 amino acids. Complete variable domain (other parts from reference TRBV2 and TRBJ1-2): EPEVTQTPSHQVTQMGQEVILRCVPISNHLYFYWYRQILGQKVEFLVSFYNNEISEKSEIFDDQFSVERPDGSNFTLKIRSTKLEDSAMYFCASSIRQDSSDTFGSGTRLTVV.

This clonotype was observed many times. This chain joins TRBV20-1 and TRBJ2-2; D perhaps matches TRBD2 (5 bases). Trimming removed 3 bases at V and 4 bases at J, with 18 bases between. CDR1 and CDR2 from the germline V gene are DFQATT and SNEGSKA (reference sequence). This CDR3 region has 16 residues. CDR3 bases: TGCAGTGCTAGCCCTCGAGGGCTCTCCGGCACCGGGGAGCTGTTTTTT. Protein sequence: CSASPRGLSGTGELFF.

This clonotype was picked up a small number of times. The rearrangement joins TRBV7-9 to TRBJ2-1; D may be TRBD1 (6 bases). Trimming left V 6 bases short and J 2 bases short, with 14 bases between. CDR1 and CDR2 (germline): SEHNR, FQNEAQ (reference sequence). The CDR3 runs 15 residues. The CDR3 sequence is CASSRIGQPYNEQFF. Written as DNA, the CDR3 is TGTGCCAGCAGTCGAATTGGACAGCCCTACAATGAGCAGTTCTTC.

The CDR3 nucleotides read TGTGCCAGCAGCGAGTCGACAGGGTACCCCACAAGGACGCAGTATTTT. Translation gives CASSESTGYPTRTQYF. The chain is built from TRBV7-3 and TRBJ2-3; 7 bases fit TRBD1. J gave up 9 bases and V 5 bases, and 17 bases lay outside the gene matches. Germline V gene lookup returns CDR1 SGHTA and CDR2 FQGTGA. The CDR3 covers 16 residues.

This clonotype was counted many times. The V and J genes are TRBV3-1 and TRBJ1-2; D call uncertain. V was cut by 6 bases and J by 5 bases, with 22 bases left in between. The CDR3 spans 16 residues. Germline assignment: CDR1 LGHDT and CDR2 YNNKEL (reference sequence). The chain's CDR3 is CASRRWTDRDFYGYTF. CDR3 bases: TGTGCCAGCAGACGATGGACGGATCGAGACTTTTATGGCTACACCTTC.

This rearrangement joins TRBV20-1 to TRBJ1-4; D gene unclear. V lost 0 bases and J 6 bases, leaving 14 bases between the germline ends. The germline gives CDR1 DFQATT, CDR2 SNEGSKA (reference sequence). This CDR3 is 15 amino acids long. The CDR3 loop reads CSARDGTDPHEKLFF. The CDR3 DNA reads TGCAGTGCTAGAGATGGAACGGACCCTCATGAAAAACTGTTTTTT.

The chain carries TRBV11-2 and TRBJ2-5; perhaps TRBD1 as D (6 bases). Trimming pared 4 bases from V and 4 bases from J, leaving 13 bases between. CDR3 length equals 14 residues. Germline loops: CDR1 SGHAT, CDR2 FQNNGV. CDR3 DNA: TGTGCCAGCAGCTCACGTAGGGGGTCAGAGACCCAGTACTTC. Amino acid sequence: CASSSRRGSETQYF.

The chain links TRBV5-1 to TRBJ1-1; TRBD1 agrees at 7 bases. The CDR3 consists of 16 residues. Germline V CDR1 and CDR2: SGHRS, YFSETQ. Trimming cost V 0 bases and J 7 bases; bases outside gene matches: 12. DNA of the CDR3: TGCGCCAGCAGCTTGGCCAGAGGGGGCTCTTGCGGTGAAGCTTTCTTT. Translated, it gives CASSLARGGSCGEAFF. Drawing the rest from reference TRBV5-1 and TRBJ1-1, the complete variable domain is KAGVTQTPRYLIKTRGQQVTLSCSPISGHRSVSWYQQTPGQGLQFLFEYFSETQRNKGNFPGRFSGRQFSNSRSEMNVSTLELGDSALYLCASSLARGGSCGEAFFGQGTRLTVV.

This clonotype was seen only a few times. The rearrangement uses TRBV9 and TRBJ2-1, with 7 bases fitting TRBD1. In germline, CDR1 is SGDLS, CDR2 YYNGEE. V trimming: 4 bases; J trimming: 1 base; junction bases outside the gene matches: 5. The CDR3 is made up of 15 amino acids. The CDR3 here is CASSPRQGSYNEQFF. Written as DNA, the CDR3 is TGTGCCAGCAGCCCCCGACAGGGTTCCTACAATGAGCAGTTCTTC.

This clonotype was seen many times. The chain combines TRBV5-1 with TRBJ1-2; D gene unclear. Looked up from germline, CDR1 is SGHRS and CDR2 is YFSETQ. The CDR3 is made up of 12 amino acids. Trimming shortened V by 6 bases and J by 4 bases, and 10 bases separated the two germline ends. CDR3 loop: CASNAGGYGYTF. The CDR3 DNA is TGCGCCAGCAACGCGGGCGGCTATGGCTACACCTTC.